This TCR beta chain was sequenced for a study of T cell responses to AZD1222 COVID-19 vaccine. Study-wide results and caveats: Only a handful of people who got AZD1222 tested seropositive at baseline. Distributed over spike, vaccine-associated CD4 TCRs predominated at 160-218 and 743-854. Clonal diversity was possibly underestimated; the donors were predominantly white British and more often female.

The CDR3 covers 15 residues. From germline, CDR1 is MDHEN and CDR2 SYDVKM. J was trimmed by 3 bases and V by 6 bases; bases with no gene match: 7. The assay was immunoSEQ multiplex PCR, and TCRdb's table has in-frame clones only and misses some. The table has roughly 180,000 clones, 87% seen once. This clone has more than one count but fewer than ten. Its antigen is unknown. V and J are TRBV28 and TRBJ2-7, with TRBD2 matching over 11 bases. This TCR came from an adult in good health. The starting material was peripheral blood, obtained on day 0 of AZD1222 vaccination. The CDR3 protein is CASRTSGAGSYEQYF. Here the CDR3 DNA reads TGTGCCAGCAGGACTAGCGGGGCTGGGAGCTACGAGCAGTACTTC.